Reported below is one T cell receptor (beta chain). These data belong to a study of shared clonotypes between healthy human individuals. Study-wide context: The people who gave samples were a couple of women and a few men aged 18 to 49.

Deep was the level at which the assay was run. Unsorted PBMC replicate PCRs used about 290 ng DNA, 25,000 to 35,000 T cell genomes. Authors' analysis steps: Without quality scores, immunoSEQ junctional reads could not be filtered like full-length reads. Using immunoSEQ multiplex PCR, the repertoire was profiled, and TCRdb retains in-frame clones only, with some absent. V, J and clone size derive from that table, while D and trimming were established from the DNA sequence. This sample carries about 520,000 clones, 81% of them seen once, and the ten largest clones take about 12%. Germline V gives CDR1 SGHNT, CDR2 YENEEA. With 5 bases clipped from V and 0 bases from J, the junction kept 4 bases outside the gene matches. The CDR3 has 16 residues.

The J gene is TRBJ2-3, the V gene TRBV11-3, with 11 positions matching TRBD2. The sample taken for sequencing was PBMCs. This receptor was taken from a middle-aged woman in good health. Some clones in this sample may be carry-over from other donors' samples. Here the CDR3 reads CASSEGLAASTDTQYF. Written as DNA, the CDR3 is TGTGCCAGCAGCGAGGGACTAGCGGCGAGCACAGATACGCAGTATTTT.